These 11 T cell receptor beta chains came from one sample sequenced in a study of blood T cell repertoires in COVID-19. TCRdb keeps only in-frame clones here, not all; method: immunoSEQ multiplex PCR. The sample contains 75,000 or so clones, over 80% of which appear only once. Sequencing was carried out using peripheral blood. Receptor source: a man aged 60-69 years with active or convalescent COVID-19.

The chain couples TRBV13 to TRBJ2-7; 9 bases are shared with TRBD2. The CDR3 covers 17 residues. Per the germline V gene, CDR1 is PRHDT and CDR2 is FYEKMQ (reference sequence). With V trimmed by 5 bases and J by 6 bases, 17 bases remained unmatched. The CDR3 DNA reads TGTGCCAGCAGCCCATCCCGGGCGGGGGGGCCTCTCCTCGAGCAGTACTTC. Residues: CASSPSRAGGPLLEQYF.

Only one count was recorded for this clone. V is TRBV29-1 and J is TRBJ1-2; TRBD1 aligns across 12 bases. The CDR3 sequence is 14 residues long. After removal of 8 bases from V and 8 bases from J, the junction contained 12 bases not matched to a gene. Per the germline V gene, CDR1 is SQVTM and CDR2 is ANQGSEA. CDR3 DNA sequence: TGCAGCTTTTCCGGGACAGGGGGCAGGAGGGGCTACACCTTC. This encodes CSFSGTGGRRGYTF. The whole variable domain, remainder taken from reference TRBV29-1 and TRBJ1-2, is SAVISQKPSRDICQRGTSLTIQCQVDSQVTMMFWYRQQPGQSLTLIATANQGSEATYESGFVIDKFPISRPNLTFSTLTVSNMSPEDSSIYLCSFSGTGGRRGYTFGSGTRLTVV.

The rearrangement joins TRBV7-2 to TRBJ1-1, with D unresolved. Trimming took off 5 bases at V and 5 bases at J, with 18 bases between the two ends. This CDR3 region has 15 residues. CDR1 is SGHTA, CDR2 FQGNSA, per germline. The CDR3 sequence is CASSPYGRGSTEAFF. The DNA of the CDR3 is TGTGCCAGCAGCCCGTACGGACGGGGAAGTACTGAAGCTTTCTTT.

The chain links TRBV27 to TRBJ1-2, with TRBD1 matching 9 bases. The V gene's germline CDR1 is MNHEY and CDR2 SMNVEV (reference sequence). This CDR3 has 16 amino acids. V trimming: 5 bases; J trimming: 0 bases; junction bases outside the gene matches: 7. CDR3 nucleotides: TGTGCCAGCAGTCAGACAGGGGGTTCTCCTAACTATGGCTACACCTTC. Its translation is CASSQTGGSPNYGYTF.

V usage is TRBV5-1 and J usage is TRBJ2-5; 11 bases line up with TRBD1. Trimming at V came to 2 bases and at J to 1 base, leaving 7 bases not matched to a gene. Germline CDR1 and CDR2: SGHRS and YFSETQ. This CDR3 spans 17 amino acids. CDR3 in amino acids: CASSFGRTGGGQETQYF. CDR3 in DNA: TGCGCCAGCAGCTTTGGGAGGACAGGGGGCGGCCAAGAGACCCAGTACTTC.

This clone was counted between two and nine times. The chain joins TRBV14 to TRBJ2-1; tentatively, D is TRBD1 (6 bases). In germline, CDR1 is SGHDN, CDR2 FVKESK. V was shortened by 4 bases and J by 6 bases, with 16 bases between the two germline ends. The CDR3 covers 15 residues. This CDR3 is CASSLRDIRANEQFF. DNA for the CDR3: TGTGCCAGCAGCCTCAGGGACATTCGAGCCAATGAGCAGTTCTTC.

V usage is TRBV6-5 and J usage is TRBJ2-2; possibly TRBD2 for D (6 bases). V was cut by 7 bases and J by 5 bases, with 11 bases left in between. Germline CDR1 and CDR2: MNHEY and SVGAGI. The CDR3 is made up of 13 amino acids. The CDR3 is CASKGGPTGELFF. The CDR3 nucleotides read TGTGCCAGCAAAGGAGGGCCTACCGGGGAGCTGTTTTTT.

J is TRBJ2-2 and V is TRBV7-9, with 10 bases aligning to TRBD2. Trimming took 6 bases from V and 6 from J; bases not matched to a gene: 4. CDR3 size: 14 residues. CDR1 is SEHNR, CDR2 FQNEAQ, per germline (reference sequence). The CDR3 sequence is CASRGTSEAGELFF. In nucleotides, the CDR3 is TGTGCCAGCAGAGGGACTAGCGAGGCCGGGGAGCTGTTTTTT.

The V gene is TRBV6-5, the J gene TRBJ2-1; 11 positions match TRBD1. The junction had 1 base not matched to a gene; V was cut back by 6 bases and J by 0 bases. The CDR3 contains 15 residues. CDR1 is MNHEY, CDR2 SVGAGI, per germline. CDR3 in amino acids: CASRGQGGSYNEQFF. The CDR3 DNA follows: TGTGCCAGCAGGGGACAGGGGGGCTCCTACAATGAGCAGTTCTTC.

The J gene is TRBJ1-2, the V gene TRBV7-2; 7 nucleotides agree with TRBD1. V shed 0 bases and J 8 bases; nucleotides not matched to a gene: 6. Germline lookup yields CDR1 SGHTA and CDR2 FQGNSA. The CDR3 loop spans 14 amino acids. CDR3 sequence (DNA): TGTGCCAGCAGCTTAGCGGGACAGACCCAAGGCTACACCTTC. Translation: CASSLAGQTQGYTF.

The chain recombines TRBV27 with TRBJ1-1; the D gene is possibly TRBD1 (5 bases). Trimming cost V 2 bases and J 0 bases, with 13 bases left between them. This CDR3 comprises 16 residues. Germline CDR1 and CDR2: MNHEY and SMNVEV (reference sequence). CDR3 residues: CASSLTGGNLNTEAFF. The CDR3 DNA follows: TGTGCCAGCAGTTTAACAGGTGGGAATCTGAACACTGAAGCTTTCTTT.